Following are 25 T cell receptor beta chains from one sample sequenced in a study of blood T cell repertoires in COVID-19. Clones were sequenced by immunoSEQ multiplex PCR, and TCRdb holds only the in-frame ones, with some missing. The sample carries around 290,000 clones, over 75% recorded once. Sequencing was carried out using peripheral blood. The receptors originated from a woman aged 45-60 years who had recovered from COVID-19.

This sequence joins TRBV6-5 and TRBJ1-2; D gene uncertain. This CDR3 contains 15 residues. Trimming left V 5 bases short and J 4 bases short, with 17 bases between. The V gene's germline CDR1 is MNHEY and CDR2 SVGAGI. The CDR3 region has the DNA TGTGCCAGCAGTAACCGGGGTAGAGCCTCCTATGGCTACACCTTC. Amino acids: CASSNRGRASYGYTF.

V usage is TRBV6-1 and J usage is TRBJ2-1; D perhaps matches TRBD1 (8 bases). Trimming took off 1 base at V and 0 bases at J, with 22 bases between the two ends. The CDR3 contains 20 residues. CDR1 and CDR2 (germline): MNHNS, SASEGT. CDR3 sequence: CASSEVRTGRVGGSYNEQFF. In DNA, the CDR3 is TGTGCCAGCAGTGAAGTTAGGACAGGGAGGGTAGGTGGCTCCTACAATGAGCAGTTCTTC.

The rearrangement uses TRBV7-8 and TRBJ2-2, with 8 bases identical to TRBD1. The V and J ends lost 6 bases and 7 bases, in that order; junction bases with no gene match: 10. In germline, CDR1 is SGHVS, CDR2 FQNEAQ. CDR3 length: 15 amino acids. Here the CDR3 DNA reads TGTGCCAGCAGAGTTGGACAGGGAGCGGTCGGGGAGCTGTTTTTT. It translates to CASRVGQGAVGELFF. Drawing the rest from reference TRBV7-8 and TRBJ2-2, the complete variable domain is GAGVSQSPRYKVAKRGQDVALRCDPISGHVSLFWYQQALGQGPEFLTYFQNEAQLDKSGLPSDRFFAERPEGSVSTLKIQRTQQEDSAVYLCASRVGQGAVGELFFGEGSRLTVL.

The chain combines TRBV18 with TRBJ2-5, with D maybe TRBD2 (6 bases). The V end lost 1 base, the J end lost 5 bases, and 11 bases lay between the germline ends. The CDR3 spans 14 residues. The germline V gene encodes CDR1 KGHSH and CDR2 LQKENI. The CDR3 spells CASSPRSGGETQYF. The CDR3 coding sequence is TGTGCCAGCTCACCACGCAGTGGGGGGGAGACCCAGTACTTC.

This clone has just one count. V and J are TRBV6-1 and TRBJ1-2, with 10 nucleotides matching TRBD1. This CDR3 contains 16 residues. J gave up 4 bases and V 0 bases, and 5 bases lay outside the gene matches. Germline CDR1 MNHNS, CDR2 SASEGT. The CDR3 protein is CASSEAGTGAFYGYTF. The CDR3 DNA sequence: TGTGCCAGCAGTGAAGCCGGGACAGGGGCCTTCTATGGCTACACCTTC.

The J gene is TRBJ1-1, the V gene TRBV18; D gene ambiguous. The CDR3 extends over 15 amino acids. Germline-derived CDR1 and CDR2 are KGHSH and LQKENI. Trimming shortened V by 0 bases and J by 0 bases, and 8 bases separated the two germline ends. DNA for the CDR3: TGTGCCAGCTCACCACCGAGGGCCCTGAACACTGAAGCTTTCTTT. Encoded protein: CASSPPRALNTEAFF. Filled out from reference TRBV18 and TRBJ1-1, the complete variable domain reads NAGVMQNPRHLVRRRGQEARLRCSPMKGHSHVYWYRQLPEEGLKFMVYLQKENIIDESGMPKERFSAEFPKEGPSILRIQQVVRGDSAAYFCASSPPRALNTEAFFGQGTRLTVV.

About this clone: The same CDR3 also results from other DNA sequences found in this sample. J is TRBJ2-7 and V is TRBV18; D may be TRBD1 (6 bases). The germline V gene has CDR1 KGHSH and CDR2 LQKENI. The V end was cut by 6 bases, the J end by 7 bases, with 13 bases between. The CDR3 length is 12 residues. The CDR3 DNA reads TGTGCCAGCTCGCCAGGGCAGGGGGAGCAGTACTTC. This translates into CASSPGQGEQYF.

CDR3 sequence reads: CSVRVRGGELFF. The CDR3 coding sequence is TGCAGCGTGCGGGTCCGAGGCGGGGAGCTGTTTTTT. The rearrangement uses TRBV29-1 and TRBJ2-2; weak D call: TRBD2 (5 bases). The CDR3 is made up of 12 amino acids. Germline V gene lookup returns CDR1 SQVTM and CDR2 ANQGSEA. Trimming cost V 6 bases and J 7 bases, with 12 bases left between them.

This clone was detected only a few times. The V gene is TRBV9, the J gene TRBJ1-1, with 10 nucleotides matching TRBD1. The CDR3 covers 15 residues. Germline CDR1 reads SGDLS; CDR2 reads YYNGEE. V shed 4 bases, J shed 4 bases, and the junction held 7 bases outside the gene matches. The CDR3 DNA is TGTGCCAGCAGCTCAACCGGGACAGGGGTCACTGAAGCTTTCTTT. Translation gives CASSSTGTGVTEAFF.

The chain is built from TRBV30 and TRBJ1-1; D remains unclear. The CDR3 is 11 amino acids. The V end lost 8 bases, the J end lost 10 bases, and 17 bases lay between the germline ends. Germline V gives CDR1 GTSNPN, CDR2 SVGIG (reference sequence). The CDR3 region has the DNA TGTGCCGGGGAATTGGGTTGGAGAGCTTTCTTT. Its protein is CAGELGWRAFF.

CDR3 protein: CASSATLAGGQKGTQYF. CDR3 nucleotides: TGTGCCAGCAGCGCCACGCTGGCGGGGGGGCAAAAGGGTACGCAGTATTTT. V and J are TRBV9 and TRBJ2-3; the match to TRBD2 covers 9 bases. V lost 3 bases to trimming and J lost 8 bases; unmatched junction nucleotides: 16. The CDR3 consists of 17 residues. Germline values: CDR1 SGDLS, CDR2 YYNGEE.

The chain recombines TRBV30 with TRBJ2-5; D is undetermined. V was pared by 2 bases and J by 5 bases, with 12 bases between. From germline, CDR1 is GTSNPN and CDR2 SVGIG (reference sequence). The length of the CDR3 is 13 residues. CDR3: CAWSSSVWETQYF. The DNA of the CDR3 is TGTGCCTGGAGTTCCTCGGTCTGGGAGACCCAGTACTTC.

Turning to this clone: This could be a read error, since a much larger clone is one nucleotide away. Other DNA sequences in the same sample also yield this CDR3. The V gene is TRBV5-1, the J gene TRBJ2-5, with 8 bases aligning to TRBD2. The CDR3 consists of 15 residues. Germline lookup yields CDR1 SGHRS and CDR2 YFSETQ. V dropped 3 bases and J dropped 4; count of bases not matched to a gene: 8. The CDR3 sequence: CASSSGTGGGETQYF. The CDR3 DNA reads TGCGCCAGCAGCTCCGGAACCGGGGGGGGAGAGACCCAGTACTTC. The complete variable domain, with remaining parts taken from reference TRBV5-1 and TRBJ2-5, reads KAGVTQTPRYLIKTRGQQVTLSCSPISGHRSVSWYQQTPGQGLQFLFEYFSETQRNKGNFPGRFSGRQFSNSRSEMNVSTLELGDSALYLCASSSGTGGGETQYFGPGTRLLVL.

The V call is TRBV3-1 (or the pseudogene TRBV3-2), the J call TRBJ2-3; D gene uncertain. V was shortened by 8 bases and J by 6 bases, with 9 bases between the two germline ends. The V gene's germline CDR1 is LGHDT and CDR2 YNNKEL (reference sequence). This CDR3 spans 11 amino acids. The CDR3 DNA reads as TGTGCCAGCGGCCTTCTGGATACGCAGTATTTT. It is translated as CASGLLDTQYF.

The chain combines TRBV28 with TRBJ1-1, with 8 bases aligning to TRBD1. The CDR3 totals 15 residues. Germline CDR1 MDHEN, CDR2 SYDVKM. The V and J ends lost 5 bases and 0 bases, in that order; junction bases with no gene match: 5. In nucleotides, the CDR3 is TGTGCCAGCAGTGGACGACAGGGGATGAACACTGAAGCTTTCTTT. This sequence encodes CASSGRQGMNTEAFF.

Comment on this clone: Other DNA sequences in the same sample also yield this CDR3. The V call is TRBV19, the J call TRBJ1-5; D might be TRBD1 (6 bases). Trimming took 5 bases from V and 7 from J, leaving 12 bases between them. CDR3 size: 13 residues. Germline values: CDR1 LNHDA, CDR2 SQIVND (reference sequence). The CDR3 nucleotides read TGTGCCAGTAGTTCAGGGGTCAGGCAGCCCCAGCATTTT. Its translation: CASSSGVRQPQHF.

This clone occurred a few times. The rearrangement joins TRBV15 to TRBJ1-6; 10 positions match TRBD1. The CDR3 loop spans 15 amino acids. CDR1 and CDR2 (germline): LNHNV, YYDKDF (reference sequence). Trimming removed 2 bases from V and 9 bases from J; junction bases left unmatched: 4. Written as DNA, the CDR3 is TGTGCCACCAGCAGAACCGGGACAGGGGCTTCACCCCTCCACTTT. This gives the protein CATSRTGTGASPLHF. The full variable domain, in which reference TRBV15 and TRBJ1-6 provide the parts outside the CDR3, is DAMVIQNPRYQVTQFGKPVTLSCSQTLNHNVMYWYQQKSSQAPKLLFHYYDKDFNNEADTPDNFQSRRPNTSFCFLDIRSPGLGDTAMYLCATSRTGTGASPLHFGNGTRLTVT.

The chain combines TRBV12-3 or TRBV12-4 with TRBJ1-2; 9 nucleotides match TRBD1. The CDR3 is made up of 12 amino acids. V lost 6 bases and J lost 8; bases outside the gene matches: 4. The CDR3 bases are TGTGCCAGCAGGGGACAGGGTGGCGGCTACACCTTC. It specifies CASRGQGGGYTF.

The genes are TRBV7-9 and TRBJ2-2; D is uncertain. V was pared by 8 bases and J by 4 bases, with 14 bases between. Germline V gene lookup returns CDR1 SEHNR and CDR2 FQNEAQ (reference sequence). The CDR3 is 14 amino acids. The CDR3: CASVLKRVTGELFF. The DNA of the CDR3 is TGTGCCAGCGTCTTAAAACGGGTCACCGGGGAGCTGTTTTTT.

This chain uses TRBV18 with TRBJ1-2, with a weak D call TRBD1 (6 bases). V was trimmed by 3 bases and J by 3 bases, leaving 8 bases between them. The CDR3 is 13 amino acids. Germline loops: CDR1 KGHSH, CDR2 LQKENI. DNA of the CDR3: TGTGCCAGCTCACCGGACAGCGACTATGGCTACACCTTC. Translating it yields CASSPDSDYGYTF.

The sample holds one count of this clone. The chain employs TRBV28 and TRBJ1-2; no definite D call. CDR1 MDHEN and CDR2 SYDVKM come from the germline V gene. The CDR3 runs to 12 residues. The V gene lost 8 bases and the J gene lost 1 base, with 8 bases spanning the gap. CDR3 residues: CASFENNYGYTF. In DNA, the CDR3 is TGTGCCAGCTTTGAGAATAACTATGGCTACACCTTC.

To note about this clone: Other DNA sequences from this sample encode an identical CDR3 as well. The V and J genes are TRBV5-6 and TRBJ2-3; D is uncertain. The CDR3 contains 14 residues. The germline V gene has CDR1 SGHDT and CDR2 YYEEEE. V lost 2 bases and J lost 1, with 8 bases in between. CDR3 sequence reads: CASSFRGGTDTQYF. Written as DNA, the CDR3 is TGTGCCAGCAGCTTCCGAGGTGGCACAGATACGCAGTATTTT. The full variable domain, its missing parts supplied by reference TRBV5-6 and TRBJ2-3, is DAGVTQSPTHLIKTRGQQVTLRCSPKSGHDTVSWYQQALGQGPQFIFQYYEEEERQRGNFPDRFSGHQFPNYSSELNVNALLLGDSALYLCASSFRGGTDTQYFGPGTRLTVL.

CDR3 bases: TGCAGTGCTAGTTCTCCCTACGAGCAGTACTTC. Translated, it gives CSASSPYEQYF. The V call is TRBV20-1, the J call TRBJ2-7, with D unresolved. The CDR3 loop spans 11 amino acids. The V end lost 3 bases, the J end lost 2 bases, and 5 bases lay between the germline ends. Germline CDR1 DFQATT, CDR2 SNEGSKA (reference sequence).

The chain uses TRBV19 and TRBJ1-5; 12 bases line up with TRBD1. Germline V gene lookup returns CDR1 LNHDA and CDR2 SQIVND (reference sequence). The CDR3 loop spans 16 amino acids. The V gene end was trimmed by 4 bases and the J gene end by 7 bases; junction bases not matched to a gene: 8. DNA for the CDR3: TGTGCCAGTAGTAAAACCGGGACAGGGGGCGTACAGCCCCAGCATTTT. Protein product: CASSKTGTGGVQPQHF.

The chain joins TRBV5-4 to TRBJ2-1; a weak D match, TRBD1 (5 bases). The V end was cut by 0 bases, the J end by 6 bases, with 7 bases between. This CDR3 comprises 13 residues. Germline V gene sequence: CDR1 SGHNT, CDR2 YYREEE (reference sequence). CDR3 bases: TGTGCCAGCAGCTTGGACAGGTTCAATGAGCAGTTCTTC. Protein sequence: CASSLDRFNEQFF.